This paragraph reports one T cell receptor beta chain. Its antigen remains unknown. This sample was included in a study of T cell responses to AZD1222 COVID-19 vaccine. Overall study findings and caveats: Vaccine-associated CD4 TCRs ranged over spike, dominating at 160-218 and 743-854. Baseline seropositivity occurred in only six AZD1222 recipients. Spike-specific TCR depth and breadth grew after two AZD1222 doses. Most donors were white British, females outnumbered males, and clonal diversity was possibly underestimated.

Method: immunoSEQ multiplex PCR; TCRdb's copy keeps in-frame clones and lacks some. The sample gives 80,000 to 130,000 clones, around nine tenths of which show up once; 3% to 3.5% is in the top ten. The CDR3 extends over 17 amino acids. Germline lookup yields CDR1 SGHTS and CDR2 YDEGEE. The germline V and J ends were trimmed by 4 bases and 0 bases, with 17 bases remaining between them. This sample comprised peripheral blood, obtained on day 0 of AZD1222 vaccination. The sequence was collected from an adult in good health. This rearrangement joins TRBV5-8 to TRBJ1-5; D not resolved. Written as DNA, the CDR3 is TGTGCCAGCAGCCGGGAGATGGACCACTATAGCAATCAGCCCCAGCATTTT. Its protein is CASSREMDHYSNQPQHF.